There are a few counts of the clone carrying this T cell receptor beta chain. The sample originates from a study of identical twins. The CDR3 is 15 residues long. V shed 3 bases and J shed 8 bases, with 19 bases lying between them. Germline CDR1 LNHNV, CDR2 YYDKDF (reference sequence). Via MiXCR, TCRdb re-called the 5' RACE reads, giving one row per CDR3 protein. The sample contains hundreds of thousands of distinct CDR3 sequences, 15% to 20% of which appear only once. These records were also assigned to another study, of T cells expressing NK-cell markers.

Sample: PBMCs. The receptor's source is a woman aged 18-29 years in good health. The rearrangement links TRBV15 to TRBJ1-2, with D perhaps TRBD1 (6 bases). The CDR3 nucleotides read TGTGCCACCAGCAGCGAGACAGGAGTGCTTAGGGGCTACACCTTC. Protein sequence: CATSSETGVLRGYTF.